What follows describes a single T cell receptor beta chain. What it binds is unknown. The read ends 3 residues early relative to the CDR3; the germline J gene fills the gap. The data stem from a study of T cells in women clearing cervical HPV infection. Study background: Case blood drawn at lesion detection; control blood after infection cleared. Study-level findings and limits: Richness differences could reflect unmeasured T-cell content per sample.

Trimming cost V 4 bases and J 6 bases; bases outside gene matches: 6. CDR3 length: 13 amino acids. Germline-derived CDR1 and CDR2 are SGHAT and FQNNGV. Profiled with immunoSEQ multiplex PCR; TCRdb holds only in-frame clones, not every one. Listed are roughly 15,000 clones; around 10% falls within the top ten. This sequence was found in a woman between 18 and 70 years old with a cervical HPV16 infection that either progressed to CIN3+ or cleared (not recorded which). The sequenced sample was blood buffy coat. The rearrangement uses TRBV11-2 and TRBJ2-7; TRBD1 agrees at 7 bases. The CDR3 protein is CASSYRGSGEQYF. The CDR3 DNA, read in part, is TGTGCCAGCAGCTACAGGGGATCGGGCGAG.